A single TCR beta chain is shown here with its context. This specimen belongs to a study of blood T cell repertoires in COVID-19. Study details: Sample material is recorded as cDNA or gDNA derived from T cells, B-cell-depleted T cells, or PBMCs.

V lost 0 bases to trimming and J lost 0 bases; unmatched junction nucleotides: 4. CDR3 length equals 17 residues. CDR1 MNHEY and CDR2 SMNVEV come from the germline V gene (reference sequence). Sequencing was performed with immunoSEQ multiplex PCR; in TCRdb, only in-frame clones are kept and a portion is missing. Here the sample spans under 250,000 clones, approximately 85% being singletons. Sequencing was carried out using PBMCs or T cells enriched from blood (not recorded which). The genes are TRBV27 and TRBJ2-2; 7 bases align to TRBD2. The clonotype originates from a woman aged 50 to 65 with acute COVID-19. CDR3 loop: CASSLSPAGSNTGELFF. Written as DNA, the CDR3 is TGTGCCAGCAGTTTATCCCCAGCGGGGTCGAACACCGGGGAGCTGTTTTTT.